This T cell receptor (beta chain) was sequenced in a study of blood T cell repertoires in COVID-19. Background on the study: The United States, Italy and Spain supplied acute and convalescent COVID-19 samples. PBMCs, B-cell-depleted T cells, or T cells were the source of the cDNA or gDNA that made up the material.

This clone was detected once. Original processing notes: Reference gene primer amplification gave nucleated cell count estimates. This table comes from immunoSEQ multiplex PCR, and its TCRdb copy is limited to in-frame clones, with some not included. D and trimming come from the DNA, and the V and J calls and clone size come from that table. The sample shows roughly 120,000 clones, roughly 85% of them seen only once. Germline-derived CDR1 and CDR2 are SGDLS and YYNGEE. The CDR3 runs 15 residues. V lost 3 bases to trimming and J lost 1 base, with 13 bases between them. Source material: peripheral blood. The chain recombines TRBV9 with TRBJ1-1; D unclear. The clonotype originates from a man aged 30 to 39 with acute or convalescent COVID-19. CDR3 nucleotide sequence: TGTGCCAGCAGCGACCCCCTCAGAAAGAACACTGAAGCTTTCTTT. Translating gives CASSDPLRKNTEAFF.